This T cell receptor (beta chain) was found in a study of blood T cell repertoires in COVID-19. CDR3 size: 14 residues. V shed 1 base and J shed 4 bases, with 8 bases lying between them. Germline values: CDR1 LGHDT, CDR2 YNNKEL (reference sequence). Generated by immunoSEQ multiplex PCR, the TCRdb table keeps only in-frame clones and is missing some. The repertoire includes about 250,000 clones, around four fifths of them detected once, and approximately 6% sits in the top ten. Sequencing input: peripheral blood. The clonotype was recovered from a man older than 75 with acute or convalescent COVID-19. The rearrangement links TRBV3-1 (or the pseudogene TRBV3-2) to TRBJ1-5, with D hard to call. Here the CDR3 DNA reads TGTGCCAGCAGCCAAGGGGCGACAAATCAGCCCCAGCATTTT. Translating it yields CASSQGATNQPQHF.